A selection of T cell receptor beta chains follows, all from one sample in a study of blood T cells in healthy people across ages. TCRdb called the 5' RACE reads again in MiXCR, with one record for every CDR3 protein. The data show approximately 800,000 distinct CDR3 sequences, 55% to 65% seen once. The sequencing input was blood. Receptors were obtained from a man under 40 in good health. CDR3s include the opening cysteine and the closing phenylalanine or tryptophan. D genes are given only for firm matches. Clone size appears in some rows only: once, few, many, or a class for an expanded clone.

clone size: -
J gene: TRBJ2-7
V gene: TRBV14
D gene: TRBD1
CDR3 protein: CASSHLGQGEYEQYF
CDR3 DNA: TGTGCCAGCAGCCACCTGGGACAGGGGGAGTACGAGCAGTACTTC

clone size: -
J gene: TRBJ2-7
V gene: TRBV12-3/TRBV12-4
D gene: -
CDR3 protein: CASSRTGTTYEQYF
CDR3 DNA: TGTGCCAGCAGCCGTACAGGAACCACCTACGAGCAGTACTTC

clone size: -
J gene: TRBJ2-1
V gene: TRBV29-1
D gene: -
CDR3 protein: CSAGDPKNEQFF
CDR3 DNA: TGCAGCGCTGGGGACCCGAAGAATGAGCAGTTCTTC

clone size: -
J gene: TRBJ2-7
V gene: TRBV5-1
D gene: TRBD1
CDR3 protein: CASGTGVGRSYEQYF
CDR3 DNA: TGCGCCAGCGGTACAGGGGTCGGTCGCTCCTACGAGCAGTACTTC

clone size: -
J gene: TRBJ1-2
V gene: TRBV29-1
D gene: -
CDR3 protein: CSAETDYGYTF
CDR3 DNA: TGCAGCGCCGAGACAGACTATGGCTACACCTTC

clone size: -
J gene: TRBJ2-3
V gene: TRBV7-8
D gene: -
CDR3 protein: CASSGGRREAREYF
CDR3 DNA: TGTGCCAGCAGCGGGGGGCGCCGGGAAGCTCGGGAGTATTTT

clone size: -
J gene: TRBJ2-7
V gene: TRBV6-2/TRBV6-3
D gene: -
CDR3 protein: CAINEGMSYEQYF
CDR3 DNA: TGTGCCATCAATGAGGGGATGTCCTACGAGCAGTACTTC

clone size: -
J gene: TRBJ2-2
V gene: TRBV7-3
D gene: TRBD1
CDR3 protein: CASSLNAPGGNTGELFF
CDR3 DNA: TGTGCCAGCAGCTTAAATGCGCCAGGGGGGAACACCGGGGAGCTGTTTTTT

clone size: -
J gene: TRBJ2-7
V gene: TRBV11-1
D gene: TRBD1
CDR3 protein: CASIKDRGLYNEQYF
CDR3 DNA: TGTGCCAGCATCAAGGACAGGGGGCTTTACAATGAGCAGTACTTC

clone size: -
J gene: TRBJ1-2
V gene: TRBV7-2
D gene: TRBD1
CDR3 protein: CASSLVPGQGSDGYTF
CDR3 DNA: TGTGCCAGCAGCTTAGTCCCGGGACAGGGATCGGATGGCTACACCTTC

clone size: once
J gene: TRBJ2-7
V gene: TRBV3-1
D gene: -
CDR3 protein: CASSQGVGLYEQYF
CDR3 DNA: TGTGCCAGCAGCCAAGGTGTTGGCCTCTACGAGCAGTACTTC

clone size: -
J gene: TRBJ2-1
V gene: TRBV15
D gene: TRBD2
CDR3 protein: CATSRERGAYNEQFF
CDR3 DNA: TGTGCCACCAGCAGAGAGCGGGGGGCCTACAATGAGCAGTTCTTC

clone size: -
J gene: TRBJ1-6
V gene: TRBV15
D gene: TRBD1
CDR3 protein: CATSPRTGRNNSPLHF
CDR3 DNA: TGTGCCACCAGCCCCCGGACAGGGAGAAATAATTCACCCCTCCACTTT

clone size: -
J gene: TRBJ2-1
V gene: TRBV24-1
D gene: -
CDR3 protein: CATSDFTAGSYNEQFF
CDR3 DNA: TGTGCCACCAGTGATTTTACGGCGGGGTCGTACAATGAGCAGTTCTTC

clone size: -
J gene: TRBJ1-4
V gene: TRBV28
D gene: TRBD1
CDR3 protein: CASSKRSGGLGERGEKLFF
CDR3 DNA: TGTGCCAGCAGCAAAAGATCAGGGGGTTTGGGGGAGCGAGGTGAAAAACTGTTTTTT

clone size: -
J gene: TRBJ2-5
V gene: TRBV20-1
D gene: TRBD2
CDR3 protein: CSAREETSVFLYQETQYF
CDR3 DNA: TGCAGTGCTAGAGAGGAGACTAGCGTGTTCCTGTACCAAGAGACCCAGTACTTC

clone size: -
J gene: TRBJ2-2
V gene: TRBV4-2
D gene: -
CDR3 protein: CASSQMSGGGELFF
CDR3 DNA: TGTGCCAGCAGCCAAATGTCGGGTGGCGGGGAGCTGTTTTTT

clone size: -
J gene: TRBJ2-5
V gene: TRBV20-1
D gene: TRBD2
CDR3 protein: CSAGLAIQETQYF
CDR3 DNA: TGCAGTGCAGGACTAGCGATCCAAGAGACCCAGTACTTC

clone size: -
J gene: TRBJ2-5
V gene: TRBV20-1
D gene: -
CDR3 protein: CSARSGTQYF
CDR3 DNA: TGCAGTGCTAGGAGCGGGACCCAGTACTTC

clone size: -
J gene: TRBJ1-1
V gene: TRBV7-9
D gene: -
CDR3 protein: CASSLGGLLGDAFF
CDR3 DNA: TGTGCCAGCAGCTTAGGAGGACTTTTGGGTGATGCTTTCTTT

clone size: -
J gene: TRBJ2-3
V gene: TRBV6-6
D gene: -
CDR3 protein: CASSYSAAQYF
CDR3 DNA: TGTGCCAGCAGTTACTCCGCCGCGCAGTATTTT

clone size: few
J gene: TRBJ2-7
V gene: TRBV5-1
D gene: -
CDR3 protein: CASSPVGTNRLYEQYF
CDR3 DNA: TGCGCCAGCAGCCCTGTGGGGACCAACCGCCTCTACGAGCAGTACTTC